Detailed here is one T cell receptor (beta chain). Its antigen remains unidentified. CDR1 is SNHLY and CDR2 is FYNNEI in the germline V gene. Trimming left V 6 bases short and J 6 bases short, with 21 bases between. This CDR3 is 15 amino acids long. The record originates from a study of post-analysis software for immune sequencing data. Whole-study results and caveats: Controls had lower frequencies than patients of 4 or 5 TRBV segments, which included TRBV5-6, TRBV5-1 and TRBV20-1.

Every TCR beta cDNA library bore unique molecular identifiers. One entry per CDR3 protein, called by TCRdb with MiXCR from the PCR reads. The sample has hundreds of thousands of distinct CDR3 sequences, 30% seen once. The receptor was isolated from a girl aged 5-17 years with multiple sclerosis. Sequenced: blood. The chain links TRBV2 to TRBJ2-7; perhaps TRBD2 as D (6 bases). In DNA, the CDR3 is TGTGCCAGCAGCCGCGGGGCCCGGTTGATATTCGAGCAGTACTTC. This encodes CASSRGARLIFEQYF.